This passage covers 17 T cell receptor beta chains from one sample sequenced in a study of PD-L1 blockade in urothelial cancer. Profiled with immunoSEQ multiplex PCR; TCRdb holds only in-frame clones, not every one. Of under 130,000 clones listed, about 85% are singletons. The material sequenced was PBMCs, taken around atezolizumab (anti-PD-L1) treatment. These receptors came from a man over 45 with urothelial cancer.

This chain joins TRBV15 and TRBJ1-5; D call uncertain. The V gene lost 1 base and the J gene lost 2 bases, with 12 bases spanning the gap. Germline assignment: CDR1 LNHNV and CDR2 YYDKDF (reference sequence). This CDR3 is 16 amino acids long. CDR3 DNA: TGTGCCACCAGCAGAGTCTCGGGGATGGGCAATCAGCCCCAGCATTTT. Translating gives CATSRVSGMGNQPQHF.

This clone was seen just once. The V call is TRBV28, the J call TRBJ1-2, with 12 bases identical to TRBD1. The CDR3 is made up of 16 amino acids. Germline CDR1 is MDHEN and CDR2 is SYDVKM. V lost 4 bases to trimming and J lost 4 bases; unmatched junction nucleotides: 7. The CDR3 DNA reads TGTGCCAGCAGTTCGGGGACAGGGGGCGCTAGCTATGGCTACACCTTC. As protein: CASSSGTGGASYGYTF.

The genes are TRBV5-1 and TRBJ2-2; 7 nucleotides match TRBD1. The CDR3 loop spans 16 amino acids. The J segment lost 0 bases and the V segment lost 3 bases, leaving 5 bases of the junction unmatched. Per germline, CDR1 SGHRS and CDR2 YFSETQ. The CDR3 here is CASSSSTGPNTGELFF. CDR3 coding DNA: TGCGCCAGCAGCTCGTCGACAGGGCCGAACACCGGGGAGCTGTTTTTT.

The CDR3 reads CASSLWAGQDYEQYF. The CDR3 coding sequence is TGTGCCAGCAGCTTATGGGCGGGTCAGGACTACGAGCAGTACTTC. The rearrangement links TRBV7-3 to TRBJ2-7, with D possibly TRBD2 on 5 matching bases. Germline CDR1 reads SGHTA; CDR2 reads FQGTGA. The CDR3 sequence is 15 residues long. Trimming stripped 2 bases from V and 3 bases from J, with 14 bases between. The whole variable domain, filled in from reference TRBV7-3 and TRBJ2-7, reads GAGVSQTPSNKVTEKGKYVELRCDPISGHTALYWYRQSLGQGPEFLIYFQGTGAADDSGLPNDRFFAVRPEGSVSTLKIQRTERGDSAVYLCASSLWAGQDYEQYFGPGTRLTVT.

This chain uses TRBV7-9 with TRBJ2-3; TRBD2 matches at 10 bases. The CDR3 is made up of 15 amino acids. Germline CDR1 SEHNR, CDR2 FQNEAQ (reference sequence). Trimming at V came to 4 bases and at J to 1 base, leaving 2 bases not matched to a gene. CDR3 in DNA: TGTGCCAGCAGCTACGGGACTAGCGGCACAGATACGCAGTATTTT. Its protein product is CASSYGTSGTDTQYF.

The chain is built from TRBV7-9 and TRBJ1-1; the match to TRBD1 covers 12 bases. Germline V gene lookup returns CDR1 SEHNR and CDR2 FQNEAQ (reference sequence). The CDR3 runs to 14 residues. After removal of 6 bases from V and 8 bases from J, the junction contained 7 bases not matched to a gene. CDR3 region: CASRTGTGGSEAFF. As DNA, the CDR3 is TGTGCCAGCAGGACCGGGACAGGGGGCTCCGAAGCTTTCTTT. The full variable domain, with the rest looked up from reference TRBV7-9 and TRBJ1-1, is DTGVSQNPRHKITKRGQNVTFRCDPISEHNRLYWYRQTLGQGPEFLTYFQNEAQLEKSRLLSDRFSAERPKGSFSTLEIQRTEQGDSAMYLCASRTGTGGSEAFFGQGTRLTVV.

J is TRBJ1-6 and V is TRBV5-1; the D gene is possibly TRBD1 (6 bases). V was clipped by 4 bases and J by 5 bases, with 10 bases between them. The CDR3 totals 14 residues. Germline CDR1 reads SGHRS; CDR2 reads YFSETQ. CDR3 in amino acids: CASSITGNNSPLHF. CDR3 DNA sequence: TGCGCCAGCAGCATAACAGGGAATAATTCACCCCTCCACTTT.

In DNA, the CDR3 is TGTGCCAGCAGCATCCCCAGGGGAGATGGGGCCAACGTCCTGACTTTC. Translated: CASSIPRGDGANVLTF. The chain has TRBV5-8 and TRBJ2-6; a weak D match, TRBD1 (6 bases). The CDR3 is 16 residues long. Germline CDR1 reads SGHTS; CDR2 reads YDEGEE. V gave up 4 bases and J gave up 3 bases, with 14 bases separating them. The whole variable domain, remainder taken from reference TRBV5-8 and TRBJ2-6, is EAGVTQSPTHLIKTRGQQATLRCSPISGHTSVYWYQQALGLGLQFLLWYDEGEERNRGNFPPRFSGRQFPNYSSELNVNALELEDSALYLCASSIPRGDGANVLTFGAGSRLTVL.

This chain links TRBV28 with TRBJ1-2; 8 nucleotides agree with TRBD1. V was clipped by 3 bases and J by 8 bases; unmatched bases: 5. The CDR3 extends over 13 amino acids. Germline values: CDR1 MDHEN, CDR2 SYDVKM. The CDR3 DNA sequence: TGTGCCAGCAGTTTTCAGGGGGCGGGAGGCTACACCTTC. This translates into CASSFQGAGGYTF.

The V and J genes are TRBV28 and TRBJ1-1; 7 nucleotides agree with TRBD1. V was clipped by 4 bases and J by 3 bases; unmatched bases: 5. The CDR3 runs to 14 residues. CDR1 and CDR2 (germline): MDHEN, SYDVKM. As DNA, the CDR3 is TGTGCCAGCAGTTACAGGGGAGGAGACACTGAAGCTTTCTTT. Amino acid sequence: CASSYRGGDTEAFF.

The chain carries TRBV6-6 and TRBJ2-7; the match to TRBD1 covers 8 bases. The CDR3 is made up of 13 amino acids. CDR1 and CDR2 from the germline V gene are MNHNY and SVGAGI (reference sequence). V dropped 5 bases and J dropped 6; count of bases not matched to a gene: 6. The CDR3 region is CASSKGDRGEQYF. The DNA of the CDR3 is TGTGCCAGCAGTAAGGGCGACAGGGGCGAGCAGTACTTC.

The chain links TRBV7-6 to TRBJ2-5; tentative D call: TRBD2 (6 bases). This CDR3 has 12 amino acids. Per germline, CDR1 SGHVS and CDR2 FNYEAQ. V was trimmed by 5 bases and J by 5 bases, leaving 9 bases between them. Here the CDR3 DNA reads TGTGCCAGCAGCCCGCTAGCGGAGACCCAGTACTTC. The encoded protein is CASSPLAETQYF. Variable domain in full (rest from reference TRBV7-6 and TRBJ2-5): GAGVSQSPRYKVTKRGQDVALRCDPISGHVSLYWYRQALGQGPEFLTYFNYEAQQDKSGLPNDRFSAERPEGSISTLTIQRTEQRDSAMYRCASSPLAETQYFGPGTRLLVL.

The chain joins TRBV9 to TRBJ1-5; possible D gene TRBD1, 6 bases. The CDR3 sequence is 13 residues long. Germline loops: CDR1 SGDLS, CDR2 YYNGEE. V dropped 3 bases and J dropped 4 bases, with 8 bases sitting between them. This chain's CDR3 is CASSAQGNQPQHF. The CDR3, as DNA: TGTGCCAGCAGCGCACAGGGTAATCAGCCCCAGCATTTT.

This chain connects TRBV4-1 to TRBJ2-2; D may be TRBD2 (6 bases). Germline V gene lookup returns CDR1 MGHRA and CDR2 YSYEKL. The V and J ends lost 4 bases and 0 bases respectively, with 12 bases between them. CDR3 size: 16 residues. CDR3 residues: CASSPGTSANTGELFF. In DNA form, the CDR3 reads TGCGCCAGCAGCCCGGGGACTTCCGCGAACACCGGGGAGCTGTTTTTT.

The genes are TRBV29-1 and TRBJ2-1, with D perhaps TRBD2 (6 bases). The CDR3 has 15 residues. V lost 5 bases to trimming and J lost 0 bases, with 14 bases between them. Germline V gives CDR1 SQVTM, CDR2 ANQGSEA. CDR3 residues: CSVTGLHNSYNEQFF. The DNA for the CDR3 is TGCAGCGTTACGGGACTCCACAACTCCTACAATGAGCAGTTCTTC.

CDR3 loop: CASSLTVSNEKLFF. CDR3 bases: TGCGCCAGCAGCTTGACAGTCTCTAATGAAAAACTGTTTTTT. The chain employs TRBV5-1 and TRBJ1-4; no firm D call. Trimming removed 1 base from V and 3 bases from J, with 7 bases in between. The germline V gene encodes CDR1 SGHRS and CDR2 YFSETQ. The CDR3 contains 14 residues. Variable domain in full (rest from reference TRBV5-1 and TRBJ1-4): KAGVTQTPRYLIKTRGQQVTLSCSPISGHRSVSWYQQTPGQGLQFLFEYFSETQRNKGNFPGRFSGRQFSNSRSEMNVSTLELGDSALYLCASSLTVSNEKLFFGSGTQLSVL.

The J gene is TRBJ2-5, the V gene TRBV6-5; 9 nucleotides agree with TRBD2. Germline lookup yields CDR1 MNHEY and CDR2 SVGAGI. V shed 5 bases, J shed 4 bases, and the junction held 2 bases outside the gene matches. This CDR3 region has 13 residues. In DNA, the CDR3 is TGTGCCAGCAGTATACTAGCGGGAGAGACCCAGTACTTC. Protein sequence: CASSILAGETQYF.